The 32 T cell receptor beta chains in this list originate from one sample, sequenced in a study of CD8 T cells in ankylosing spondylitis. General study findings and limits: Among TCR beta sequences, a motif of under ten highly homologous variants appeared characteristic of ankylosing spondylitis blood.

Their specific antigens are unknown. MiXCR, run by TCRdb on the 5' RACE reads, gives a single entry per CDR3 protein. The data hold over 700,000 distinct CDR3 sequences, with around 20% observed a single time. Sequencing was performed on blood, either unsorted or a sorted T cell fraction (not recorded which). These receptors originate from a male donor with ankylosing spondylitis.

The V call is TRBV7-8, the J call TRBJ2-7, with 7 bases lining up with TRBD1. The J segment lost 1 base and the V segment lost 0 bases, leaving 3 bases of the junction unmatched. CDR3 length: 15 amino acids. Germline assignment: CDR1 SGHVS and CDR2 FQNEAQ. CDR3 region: CASSLADRVSYEQYF. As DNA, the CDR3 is TGTGCCAGCAGCTTAGCCGACAGGGTTTCCTACGAGCAGTACTTC.

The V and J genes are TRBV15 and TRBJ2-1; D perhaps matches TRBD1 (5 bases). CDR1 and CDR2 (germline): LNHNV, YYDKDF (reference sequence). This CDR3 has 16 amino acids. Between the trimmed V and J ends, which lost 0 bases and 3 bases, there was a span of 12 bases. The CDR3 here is CATSRDGRANYNEQFF. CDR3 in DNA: TGTGCCACCAGCAGAGACGGCAGGGCCAACTACAATGAGCAGTTCTTC.

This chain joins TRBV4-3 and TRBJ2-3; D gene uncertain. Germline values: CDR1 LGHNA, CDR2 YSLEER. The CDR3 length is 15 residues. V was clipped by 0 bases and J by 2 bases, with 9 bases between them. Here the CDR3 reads CASSQDLVVTDTQYF. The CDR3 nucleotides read TGCGCCAGCAGCCAAGATTTGGTAGTCACAGATACGCAGTATTTT.

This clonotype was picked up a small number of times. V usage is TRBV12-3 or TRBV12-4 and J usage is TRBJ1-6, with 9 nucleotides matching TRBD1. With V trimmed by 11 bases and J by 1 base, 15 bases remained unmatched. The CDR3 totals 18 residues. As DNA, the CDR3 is TGTGCCTTCAGGTGGACAGGGGTTTCCTTGTCCTATAATTCACCCCTCCACTTT. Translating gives CAFRWTGVSLSYNSPLHF.

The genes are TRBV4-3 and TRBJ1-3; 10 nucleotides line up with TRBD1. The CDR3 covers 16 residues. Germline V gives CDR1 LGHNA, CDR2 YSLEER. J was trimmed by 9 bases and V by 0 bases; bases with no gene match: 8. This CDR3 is CASSQDWTGGGGTIYF. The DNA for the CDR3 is TGCGCCAGCAGCCAAGATTGGACAGGGGGAGGTGGCACCATATATTTT.

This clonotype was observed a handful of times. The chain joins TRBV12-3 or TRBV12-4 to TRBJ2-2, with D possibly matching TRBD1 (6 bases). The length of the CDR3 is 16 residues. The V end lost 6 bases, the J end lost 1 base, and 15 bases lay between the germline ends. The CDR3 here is CASSGTPTQNTGELFF. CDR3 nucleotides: TGTGCCAGCAGCGGGACACCTACTCAGAACACCGGGGAGCTGTTTTTT.

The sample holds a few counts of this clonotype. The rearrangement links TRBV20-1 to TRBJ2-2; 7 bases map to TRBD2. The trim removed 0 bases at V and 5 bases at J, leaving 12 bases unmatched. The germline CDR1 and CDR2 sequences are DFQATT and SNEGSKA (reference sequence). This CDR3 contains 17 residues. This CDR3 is CSARDPGGGRGTGELFF. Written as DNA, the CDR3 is TGCAGTGCTAGAGACCCCGGAGGCGGGAGAGGAACCGGGGAGCTGTTTTTT.

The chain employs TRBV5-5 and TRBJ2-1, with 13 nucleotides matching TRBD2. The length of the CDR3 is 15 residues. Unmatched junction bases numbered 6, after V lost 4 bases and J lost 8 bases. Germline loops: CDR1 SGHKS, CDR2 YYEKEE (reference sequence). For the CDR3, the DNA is TGTGCCAGCAGCCTGGGACTAGCGGGATTGGATGAGCAGTTCTTC. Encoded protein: CASSLGLAGLDEQFF.

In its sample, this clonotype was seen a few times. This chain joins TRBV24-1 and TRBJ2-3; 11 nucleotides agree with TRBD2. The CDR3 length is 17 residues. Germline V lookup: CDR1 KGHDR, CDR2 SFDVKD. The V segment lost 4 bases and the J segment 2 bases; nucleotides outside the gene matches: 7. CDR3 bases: TGTGCCACCAGTGAAAGAACTAGCGGGAGCTTCACAGATACGCAGTATTTT. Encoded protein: CATSERTSGSFTDTQYF.

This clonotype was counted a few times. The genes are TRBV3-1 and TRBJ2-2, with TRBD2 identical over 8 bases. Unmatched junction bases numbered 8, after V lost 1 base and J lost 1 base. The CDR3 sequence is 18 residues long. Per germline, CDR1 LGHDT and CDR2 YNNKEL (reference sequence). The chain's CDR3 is CASSQGEISGMNTGELFF. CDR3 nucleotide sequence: TGTGCCAGCAGCCAAGGGGAGATTAGCGGGATGAACACCGGGGAGCTGTTTTTT.

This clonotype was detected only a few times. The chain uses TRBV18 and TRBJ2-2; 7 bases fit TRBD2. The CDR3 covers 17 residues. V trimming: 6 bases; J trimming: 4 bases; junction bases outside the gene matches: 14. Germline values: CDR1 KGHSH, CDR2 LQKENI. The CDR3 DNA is TGTGCCAGCTCGCTAACAGCAGCGGGATCGAGCACCGGGGAGCTGTTTTTT. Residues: CASSLTAAGSSTGELFF.

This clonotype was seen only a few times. CDR3 nucleotides: TGTGCCAGCAGCTTATGGGGACTAGCGGGAGGGCGAACAGATACGCAGTATTTT. Translating gives CASSLWGLAGGRTDTQYF. The chain recombines TRBV7-8 with TRBJ2-3, with 16 bases that match TRBD2. The CDR3 is 18 residues long. Looked up from germline, CDR1 is SGHVS and CDR2 is FQNEAQ. V shed 2 bases and J 3 bases; nucleotides not matched to a gene: 5.

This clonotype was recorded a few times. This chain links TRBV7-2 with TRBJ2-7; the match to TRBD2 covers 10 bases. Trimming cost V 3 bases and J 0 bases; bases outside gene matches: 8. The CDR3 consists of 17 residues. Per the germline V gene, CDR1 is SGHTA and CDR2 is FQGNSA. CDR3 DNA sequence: TGTGCCAGCAGCTTCGGACTTAGCGGGAGGAACTCCTACGAGCAGTACTTC. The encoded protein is CASSFGLSGRNSYEQYF.

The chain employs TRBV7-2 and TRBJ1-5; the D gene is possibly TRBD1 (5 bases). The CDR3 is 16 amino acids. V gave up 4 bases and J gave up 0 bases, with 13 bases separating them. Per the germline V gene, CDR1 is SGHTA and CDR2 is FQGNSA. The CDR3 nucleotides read TGTGCCAGCAGCTCCCAGACAGATTATAGCAATCAGCCCCAGCATTTT. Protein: CASSSQTDYSNQPQHF.

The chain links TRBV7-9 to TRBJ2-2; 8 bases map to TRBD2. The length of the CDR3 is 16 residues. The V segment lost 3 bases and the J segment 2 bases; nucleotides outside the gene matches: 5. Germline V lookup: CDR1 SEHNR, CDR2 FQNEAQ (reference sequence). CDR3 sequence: CASSFLSGINTGELFF. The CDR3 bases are TGTGCCAGCAGCTTCCTTAGCGGGATAAACACCGGGGAGCTGTTTTTT. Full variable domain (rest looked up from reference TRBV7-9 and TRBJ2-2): DTGVSQNPRHKITKRGQNVTFRCDPISEHNRLYWYRQTLGQGPEFLTYFQNEAQLEKSRLLSDRFSAERPKGSFSTLEIQRTEQGDSAMYLCASSFLSGINTGELFFGEGSRLTVL.

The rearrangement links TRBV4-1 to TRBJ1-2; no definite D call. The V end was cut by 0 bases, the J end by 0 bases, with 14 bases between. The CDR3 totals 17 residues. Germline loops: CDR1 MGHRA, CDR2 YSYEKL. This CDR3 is CASSQDSMGKTNYGYTF. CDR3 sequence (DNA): TGCGCCAGCAGCCAAGATTCTATGGGTAAAACTAACTATGGCTACACCTTC.

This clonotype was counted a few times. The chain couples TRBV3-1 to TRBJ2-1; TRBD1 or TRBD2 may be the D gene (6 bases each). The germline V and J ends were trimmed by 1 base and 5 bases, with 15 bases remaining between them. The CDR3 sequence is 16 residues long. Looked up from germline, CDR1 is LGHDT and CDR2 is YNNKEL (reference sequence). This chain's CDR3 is CASSQGLQGGNNEQFF. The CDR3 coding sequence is TGTGCCAGCAGCCAAGGCTTACAGGGCGGGAACAATGAGCAGTTCTTC.

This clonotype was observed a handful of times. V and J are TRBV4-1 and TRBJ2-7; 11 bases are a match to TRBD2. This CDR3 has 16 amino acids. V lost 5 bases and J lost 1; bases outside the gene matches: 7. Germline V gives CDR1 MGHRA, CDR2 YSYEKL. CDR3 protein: CASSSGLAAGSYEQYF. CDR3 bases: TGCGCCAGCAGCTCGGGACTAGCGGCTGGATCCTACGAGCAGTACTTC.

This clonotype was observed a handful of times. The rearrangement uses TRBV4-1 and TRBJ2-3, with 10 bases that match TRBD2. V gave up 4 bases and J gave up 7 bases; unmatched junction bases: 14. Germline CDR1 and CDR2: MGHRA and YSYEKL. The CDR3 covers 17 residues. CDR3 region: CASSPLERGGFDYTQYF. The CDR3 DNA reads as TGCGCCAGCAGCCCGCTCGAGCGGGGGGGCTTCGATTATACGCAGTATTTT.

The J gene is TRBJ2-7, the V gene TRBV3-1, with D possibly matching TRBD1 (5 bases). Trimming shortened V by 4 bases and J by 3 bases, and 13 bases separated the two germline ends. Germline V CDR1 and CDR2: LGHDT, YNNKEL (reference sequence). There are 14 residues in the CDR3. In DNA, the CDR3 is TGTGCCAGCAGCCTTCTATTTGACAGCTACGAGCAGTACTTC. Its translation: CASSLLFDSYEQYF.

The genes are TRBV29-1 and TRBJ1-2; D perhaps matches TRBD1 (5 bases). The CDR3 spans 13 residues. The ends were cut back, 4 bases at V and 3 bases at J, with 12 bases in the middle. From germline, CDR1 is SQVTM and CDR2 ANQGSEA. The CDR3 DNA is TGCAGCGTTGGGACACCCTGGGACTATGGCTACACCTTC. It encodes CSVGTPWDYGYTF.

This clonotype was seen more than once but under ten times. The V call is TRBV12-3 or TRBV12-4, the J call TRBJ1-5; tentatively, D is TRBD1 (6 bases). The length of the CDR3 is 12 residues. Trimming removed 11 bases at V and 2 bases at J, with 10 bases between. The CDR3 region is CAGRGGNQPQHF. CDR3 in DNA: TGTGCCGGGAGGGGGGGCAATCAGCCCCAGCATTTT.

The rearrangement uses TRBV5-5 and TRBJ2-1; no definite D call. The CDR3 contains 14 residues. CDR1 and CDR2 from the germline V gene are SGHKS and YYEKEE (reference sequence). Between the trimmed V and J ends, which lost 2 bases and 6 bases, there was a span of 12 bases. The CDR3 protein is CASSLLELVNEQFF. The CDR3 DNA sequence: TGTGCCAGCAGCTTATTAGAATTGGTCAATGAGCAGTTCTTC.

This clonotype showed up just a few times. The CDR3 region has the DNA TGTGCCATCTCCGGAGCGGGGGCCACCCAAGAGACCCAGTACTTC. It specifies CAISGAGATQETQYF. The chain couples TRBV10-3 to TRBJ2-5; 8 nucleotides line up with TRBD2. The CDR3 totals 15 residues. The germline V gene encodes CDR1 ENHRY and CDR2 SYGVKD. The V and J ends lost 8 bases and 1 base, in that order; junction bases with no gene match: 9.

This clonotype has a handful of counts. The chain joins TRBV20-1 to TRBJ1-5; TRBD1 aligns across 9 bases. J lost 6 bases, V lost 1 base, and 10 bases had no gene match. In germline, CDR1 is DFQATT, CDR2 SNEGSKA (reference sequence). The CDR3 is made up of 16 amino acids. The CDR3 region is CSARGLGTGLSQPQHF. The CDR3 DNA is TGCAGTGCTAGAGGTTTGGGGACAGGGTTATCTCAGCCCCAGCATTTT.

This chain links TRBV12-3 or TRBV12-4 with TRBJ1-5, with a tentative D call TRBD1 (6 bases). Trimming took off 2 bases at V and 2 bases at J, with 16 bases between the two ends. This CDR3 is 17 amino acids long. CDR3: CASSLNRAGLGNQPQHF. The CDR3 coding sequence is TGTGCCAGCAGTTTAAACAGGGCGGGGTTGGGCAATCAGCCCCAGCATTTT.

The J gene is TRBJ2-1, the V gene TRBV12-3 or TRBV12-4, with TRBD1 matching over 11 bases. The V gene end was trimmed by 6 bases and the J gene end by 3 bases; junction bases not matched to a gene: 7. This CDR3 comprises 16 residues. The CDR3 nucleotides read TGTGCCAGCAGCCACCGGACAGGGGGCATCTACAATGAGCAGTTCTTC. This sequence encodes CASSHRTGGIYNEQFF.

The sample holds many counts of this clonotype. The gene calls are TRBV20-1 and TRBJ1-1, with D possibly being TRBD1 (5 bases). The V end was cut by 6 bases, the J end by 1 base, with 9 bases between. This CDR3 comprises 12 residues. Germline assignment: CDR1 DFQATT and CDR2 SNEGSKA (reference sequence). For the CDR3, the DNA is TGCAGTGCGCCACAGGAGAACACTGAAGCTTTCTTT. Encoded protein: CSAPQENTEAFF.

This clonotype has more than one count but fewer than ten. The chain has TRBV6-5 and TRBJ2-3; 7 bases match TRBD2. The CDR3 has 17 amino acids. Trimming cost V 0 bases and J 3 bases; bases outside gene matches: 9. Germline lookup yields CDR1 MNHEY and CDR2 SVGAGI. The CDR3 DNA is TGTGCCAGCAGTTACTCTCCTCGGACTAGTTTTACAGATACGCAGTATTTT. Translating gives CASSYSPRTSFTDTQYF.

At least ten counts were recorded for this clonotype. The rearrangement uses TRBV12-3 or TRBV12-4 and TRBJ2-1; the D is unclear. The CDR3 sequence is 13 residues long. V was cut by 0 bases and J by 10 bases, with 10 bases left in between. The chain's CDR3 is CASSLAFNGEQFF. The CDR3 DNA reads TGTGCCAGCAGTTTAGCGTTCAACGGAGAGCAGTTCTTC.

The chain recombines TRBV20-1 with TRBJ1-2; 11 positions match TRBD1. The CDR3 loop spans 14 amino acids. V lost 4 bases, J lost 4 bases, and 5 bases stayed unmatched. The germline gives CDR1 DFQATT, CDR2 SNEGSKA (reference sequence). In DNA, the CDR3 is TGCAGTGCTACCACCGGGACAGGGGGCTATGGCTACACCTTC. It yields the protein CSATTGTGGYGYTF.

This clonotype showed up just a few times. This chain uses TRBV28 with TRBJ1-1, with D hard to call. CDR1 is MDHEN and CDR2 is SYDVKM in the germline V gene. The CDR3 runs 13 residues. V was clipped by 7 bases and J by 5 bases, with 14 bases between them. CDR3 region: CASTLLQKTEAFF. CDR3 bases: TGTGCCAGCACCCTTCTACAAAAAACTGAAGCTTTCTTT.